These T cell receptor beta chains were read from a single sample in a study of blood T cell repertoires in COVID-19. Sequencing was performed with immunoSEQ multiplex PCR; in TCRdb, only in-frame clones are kept and a portion is missing. The table shows roughly 200,000 clones, with about four fifths occurring only once. Source material: PBMCs or T cells enriched from blood (not recorded which). All receptors derive from a woman in her fifties or sixties who had been exposed to COVID-19. The CDR3 runs from the conserved cysteine through the conserved F or W.

v_call,cdr3_length,cdr3_aa
TRBV27,14,CASSLTGRLNTQYF
TRBV28,16,CASSLWISTGGTEAFF
TRBV10-3,16,CAISESGGGWNSPLHF
TRBV21-1,15,CASSKSSRDGEKLFF
TRBV10-3,14,CAIRWTGENYGYTF
TRBV15,14,CATSRDRGSYEQYF
TRBV19,14,CASIATGPNQPQHF
TRBV7-9,16,CASRGGQSQANTEAFF
TRBV6-4,18,CASSGGQEYSSYNSPLHF
TRBV14,15,CASSHRRGIQETQYF
TRBV12-5,11,CASGPVDTQYF
TRBV7-2,13,CASSLTGNQPQHF
TRBV11-1,16,CASSLYRTGGEDEQYF
TRBV5-5,18,CASSARQGAFGTGNTIYF
TRBV18,18,CASSPEGQGLSGANVLTF
TRBV19,14,CASSITGLGQPQHF
TRBV27,15,CASSYEGQGTYEQFF
TRBV4-3,16,CASSQDYREYNQPQHF
TRBV9,17,CASSVALAGESTDTQYF
TRBV29-1,13,CSVLQGDSYEQYF
TRBV10-1,15,CASSDLAGGTDTQYF
TRBV19,15,CASSIGGQGRDTQYF
TRBV9,16,CASSAGTSGGLNTQYF
TRBV25-1,15,CASSDILRGNTEAFF
TRBV4-3,15,CASSQDLGGGTEAFF
TRBV12-3/TRBV12-4,13,CASSLEGVNEQFF
TRBV7-9,16,CASSLSGGQSSYEQYF
TRBV10-3,13,CAIRGSALYTIYF
TRBV5-6,15,CASSLGGASRETQYF
TRBV27,15,CASSLTGGGLAEAFF
TRBV18,14,CASSPSTGIYGYTF
TRBV19,15,CASSVKSLADPEAFF
TRBV12-3/TRBV12-4,13,CASSQQGRTEAFF
TRBV2,14,CASTSGGGNQPQHF
TRBV12-3/TRBV12-4,13,CASTPGGRTEAFF
TRBV27,16,CASSLEPRSRGNEQFF
TRBV14,15,CASSRDRFSGNTIYF
TRBV30,11,CALQGPIEAFF
TRBV29-1,15,CSPLPPTGSSYEQYF
TRBV5-1,16,CASSLQGAGNRDGYTF
TRBV18,13,CASSPMAGYGYTF
TRBV11-2,15,CASSRSGGTTDTQYF